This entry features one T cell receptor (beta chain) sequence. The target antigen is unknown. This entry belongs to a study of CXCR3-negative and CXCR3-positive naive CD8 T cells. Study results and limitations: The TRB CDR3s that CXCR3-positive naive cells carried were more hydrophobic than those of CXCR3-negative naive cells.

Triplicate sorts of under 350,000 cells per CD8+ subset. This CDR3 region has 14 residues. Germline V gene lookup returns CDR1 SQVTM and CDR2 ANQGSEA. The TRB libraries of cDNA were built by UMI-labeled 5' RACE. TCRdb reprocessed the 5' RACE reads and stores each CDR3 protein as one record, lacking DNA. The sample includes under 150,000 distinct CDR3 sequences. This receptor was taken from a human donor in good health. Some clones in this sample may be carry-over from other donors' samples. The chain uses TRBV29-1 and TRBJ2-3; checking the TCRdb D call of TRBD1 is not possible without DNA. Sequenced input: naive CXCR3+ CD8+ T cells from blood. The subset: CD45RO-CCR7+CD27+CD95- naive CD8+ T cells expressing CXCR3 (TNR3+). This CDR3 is CSVFGGVLTDTQYF.